This T cell receptor beta chain derives from a study of monozygotic twins with cystic fibrosis. The CDR3 has 16 residues. The germline V gene has CDR1 SGHVS and CDR2 FQNEAQ. The J segment lost 4 bases and the V segment lost 1 base, leaving 9 bases of the junction unmatched. Study-level results: Co-twins had the most similar V usage for 13 of 16 pairs, J for 8. Median Simpson clonality of about 0.01 suggested naive T cells predominated. Nucleotide-identical clonotype sharing was significantly higher within monozygotic CF twin pairs than between unrelated CF individuals.

The data were produced by immunoSEQ multiplex PCR, yet TCRdb's version contains in-frame clones alone and is incomplete. The sample shows tens of thousands of clones, less than 95% of them seen only once. Worth noting for this clone: Its antigen is not identified.

The origin of this receptor is a girl aged 2-10 years with cystic fibrosis. Sequencing input: blood. This chain joins TRBV7-8 and TRBJ1-2, with TRBD1 matching 7 bases. The CDR3 nucleotides read TGTGCCAGCAGCTTAGGACTGAAGGGGGCAGGCTATGGCTACACCTTC. Translated, it gives CASSLGLKGAGYGYTF.